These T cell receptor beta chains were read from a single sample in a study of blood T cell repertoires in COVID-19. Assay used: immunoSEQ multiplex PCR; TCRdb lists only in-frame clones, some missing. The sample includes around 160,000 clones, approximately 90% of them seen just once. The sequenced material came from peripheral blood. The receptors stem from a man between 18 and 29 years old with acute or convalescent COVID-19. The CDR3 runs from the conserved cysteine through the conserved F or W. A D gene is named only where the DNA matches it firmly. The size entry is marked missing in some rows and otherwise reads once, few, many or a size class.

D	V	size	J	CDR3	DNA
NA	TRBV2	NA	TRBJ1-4	CASREPEEKLFF	TGTGCCAGCAGGGAGCCAGAAGAAAAACTGTTTTTT
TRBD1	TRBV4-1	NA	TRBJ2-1	CASRQGGHNEQFF	TGCGCCAGTCGACAGGGCGGCCACAATGAGCAGTTCTTC
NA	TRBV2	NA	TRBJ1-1	CASSPEHGGTEAFF	TGTGCCAGCTCACCCGAACACGGGGGCACTGAAGCTTTCTTT
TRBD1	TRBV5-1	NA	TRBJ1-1	CASSNRTGAGTEAFF	TGCGCCAGCAGCAACCGGACAGGGGCGGGCACTGAAGCTTTCTTT
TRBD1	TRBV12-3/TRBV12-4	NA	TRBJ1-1	CASSVTGGRAFF	TGTGCCAGCAGCGTTACAGGGGGCAGAGCTTTCTTT
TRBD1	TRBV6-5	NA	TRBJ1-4	CASSWGGTAEKLFF	TGTGCCAGCAGTTGGGGCGGGACAGCAGAAAAACTGTTTTTT
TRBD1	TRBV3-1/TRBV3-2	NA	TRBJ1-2	CASSQVPGTGNYGYTF	TGTGCCAGCAGCCAAGTCCCCGGGACAGGGAATTATGGCTACACCTTC
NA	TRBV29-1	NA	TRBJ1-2	CSVETGGGGYTF	TGCAGCGTTGAAACGGGTGGGGGCGGCTACACCTTC
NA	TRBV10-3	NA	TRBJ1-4	CAISDSRAEDNEKLFF	TGTGCCATCAGTGACTCGAGGGCGGAGGATAATGAAAAACTGTTTTTT
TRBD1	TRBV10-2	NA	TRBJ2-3	CASSLTVVGTGPTDTQYF	TGCGCCAGCTCTTTGACGGTCGTCGGGACAGGTCCCACAGATACGCAGTATTTT
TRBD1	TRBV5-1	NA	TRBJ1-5	CASSLGAGGQPQHF	TGCGCCAGCAGCTTGGGGGCAGGGGGTCAGCCCCAGCATTTT
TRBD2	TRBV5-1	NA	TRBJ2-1	CASSFGLAGEYNEQFF	TGCGCCAGCAGCTTTGGACTAGCGGGAGAATACAATGAGCAGTTCTTC
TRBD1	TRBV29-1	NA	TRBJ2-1	CSVDGTGIYNEQFF	TGCAGCGTTGACGGGACAGGGATTTACAATGAGCAGTTCTTC
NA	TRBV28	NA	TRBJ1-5	CASSPTRGLGQNQPQHF	TGTGCCAGCAGTCCAACGCGAGGACTAGGACAGAATCAGCCCCAGCATTTT
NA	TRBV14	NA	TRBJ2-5	CASSPGIKQGGRAETQYF	TGTGCCAGCAGCCCAGGAATAAAACAGGGAGGGCGAGCCGAGACCCAGTACTTC
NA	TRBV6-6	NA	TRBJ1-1	CASSPGGPFGSPMNTEAFF	TGTGCCAGCAGTCCGGGGGGACCATTCGGGTCCCCTATGAACACTGAAGCTTTCTTT
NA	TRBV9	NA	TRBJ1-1	CASGAGNTEAFF	TGTGCCAGCGGCGCGGGGAACACTGAAGCTTTCTTT
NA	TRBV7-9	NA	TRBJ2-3	CASSSTDTQYF	TGTGCCAGCAGCTCTACAGATACGCAGTATTTT
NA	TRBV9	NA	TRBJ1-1	CASSGGWEAHRLNTEAFF	TGTGCCAGCAGCGGGGGGTGGGAGGCCCACAGATTGAACACTGAAGCTTTCTTT
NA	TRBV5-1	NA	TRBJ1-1	CASSKTVSGTEAFF	TGCGCCAGCAGTAAGACAGTCTCCGGCACTGAAGCTTTCTTT
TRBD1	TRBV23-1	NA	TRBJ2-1	CASSLGAGGYQDEQFF	TGCGCCAGCAGTCTCGGGGCAGGGGGCTATCAGGATGAGCAGTTCTTC
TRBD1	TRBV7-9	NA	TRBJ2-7	CASSLPGQGILDEQYF	TGTGCCAGCAGCCTGCCGGGACAGGGTATTTTGGACGAGCAGTACTTC
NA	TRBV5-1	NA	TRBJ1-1	CASSSEGTGNTEAFF	TGCGCCAGCAGCTCGGAGGGGACGGGGAACACTGAAGCTTTCTTT
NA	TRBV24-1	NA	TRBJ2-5	CATSDPGSKETQYF	TGTGCCACCAGTGACCCCGGGTCGAAAGAGACCCAGTACTTC
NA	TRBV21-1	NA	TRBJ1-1	CASSTRGLTGNTEAFF	TGTGCCAGCAGCACCAGAGGTCTGACGGGGAACACTGAAGCTTTCTTT
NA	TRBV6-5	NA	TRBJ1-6	CASRQGQPNSPLHF	TGTGCCAGCAGGCAGGGACAACCCAATTCACCCCTCCACTTT
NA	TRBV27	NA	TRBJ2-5	CASSLGSYQETQYF	TGTGCCAGCAGTTTAGGTAGCTACCAAGAGACCCAGTACTTC
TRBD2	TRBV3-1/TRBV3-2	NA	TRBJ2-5	CASSRTGEGETQYF	TGTGCCAGCAGCCGGACGGGGGAGGGAGAGACCCAGTACTTC
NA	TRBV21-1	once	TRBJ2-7	CASSKAGTGDGEQYF	TGTGCCAGCAGCAAAGCGGGGACAGGGGACGGCGAGCAGTACTTC
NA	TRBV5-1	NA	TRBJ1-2	CASGQLGGSYGYTF	TGCGCCAGCGGCCAGCTTGGAGGCTCCTATGGCTACACCTTC
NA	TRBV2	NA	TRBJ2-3	CASSEGTRNTDTQYF	TGTGCCAGCAGTGAAGGAACGCGGAACACAGATACGCAGTATTTT
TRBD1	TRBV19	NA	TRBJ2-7	CASTPGQGISYEQYF	TGTGCCAGTACCCCCGGACAGGGGATCTCCTACGAGCAGTACTTC
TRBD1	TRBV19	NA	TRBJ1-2	CASGPGQGSVYGYTF	TGTGCCAGTGGACCGGGACAGGGCTCCGTATATGGCTACACCTTC
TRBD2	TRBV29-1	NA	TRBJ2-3	CSVEDRGDFGTQYF	TGCAGCGTTGAAGATCGGGGGGATTTCGGTACGCAGTATTTT
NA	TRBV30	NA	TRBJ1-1	CAWSVNRETEAFF	TGTGCCTGGAGTGTAAATCGGGAGACTGAAGCTTTCTTT
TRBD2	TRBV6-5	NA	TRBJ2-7	CASSYSWTSGVWEQYF	TGTGCCAGCAGTTACTCGTGGACTAGCGGGGTGTGGGAGCAGTACTTC
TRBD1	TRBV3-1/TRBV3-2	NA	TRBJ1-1	CASSKGQVNTEAFF	TGTGCCAGCAGCAAGGGACAGGTCAACACTGAAGCTTTCTTT
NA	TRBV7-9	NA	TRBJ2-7	CASSPWDSYSYEQYF	TGTGCCAGCAGCCCCTGGGACTCATACTCCTACGAGCAGTACTTC
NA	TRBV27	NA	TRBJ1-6	CASSLYGDSPLHF	TGTGCCAGCAGTTTATACGGTGATTCACCCCTCCACTTT